This TCR beta chain was captured by sequencing in a study of OX40 agonist ivuxolimab in advanced cancers. Overall study findings and caveats: Average numbers of expanded clones were greater in CD8+ T cells than in CD4+.

V lost 7 bases, J lost 4 bases, and 3 bases stayed unmatched. CDR1 is SQVTM and CDR2 is ANQGSEA in the germline V gene. The CDR3 has 13 amino acids. Comment on this clone: Its specificity is not known.

Clones were sequenced by immunoSEQ multiplex PCR, and TCRdb holds only the in-frame ones, with some missing. The sample yields tens of thousands of clones, approximately 87% seen once. This receptor was identified in an adult with an advanced solid tumor such as melanoma, head and neck, liver or kidney cancer. The chain carries TRBV29-1 and TRBJ2-1; 11 bases map to TRBD2. The sequencing used CD4+ or CD8+ T cells sorted from blood, collected in a trial of the OX40 agonist ivuxolimab. Written as DNA, the CDR3 is TGCAGCGCCGGGACTAGCGGATACAATGAGCAGTTCTTC. This codes for CSAGTSGYNEQFF.